This entry lists 27 T cell receptor beta chains sequenced from one sample in a study of tissue T cells after allogeneic stem cell transplantation. Enrolled prospectively were adult allogeneic hematopoietic cell transplant recipients whose graft-versus-host disease was steroid-refractory. Method: immunoSEQ multiplex PCR; TCRdb's copy keeps in-frame clones and lacks some. The table includes about 2,900 clones, about 70% detected once. The sequenced sample was descending colon tissue, obtained at autopsy. These receptors all stem from a male patient older than 55 with steroid-refractory graft-versus-host disease after an allogeneic stem cell transplant. Some of these T cells may belong to the graft donor.

This rearrangement joins TRBV6-6 to TRBJ2-2; TRBD1 aligns across 7 bases. Germline V CDR1 and CDR2: MNHNY, SVGAGI (reference sequence). V lost 2 bases to trimming and J lost 6 bases; unmatched junction nucleotides: 6. The CDR3 is 15 residues long. CDR3 DNA: TGTGCCAGCAGTTACCCCGACAGGGCCCCCGGGGAGCTGTTTTTT. This encodes CASSYPDRAPGELFF.

This chain uses TRBV5-1 with TRBJ2-3; D possibly matches TRBD1 or TRBD2 (5 bases each). V dropped 1 base and J dropped 4 bases, with 13 bases sitting between them. Germline V gene sequence: CDR1 SGHRS, CDR2 YFSETQ. The CDR3 sequence is 15 residues long. The DNA of the CDR3 is TGCGCCAGCAGCTTGTCCCTTCCGGGGCCAGATACGCAGTATTTT. Protein sequence: CASSLSLPGPDTQYF.

This chain joins TRBV5-4 and TRBJ1-1, with TRBD1 matching over 9 bases. Germline V gene lookup returns CDR1 SGHNT and CDR2 YYREEE (reference sequence). V lost 0 bases and J lost 5; bases outside the gene matches: 2. This CDR3 spans 14 amino acids. CDR3 bases: TGTGCCAGCAGCTTGGACAGGGGGCTGACTGAAGCTTTCTTT. This translates into CASSLDRGLTEAFF.

The chain couples TRBV4-2 to TRBJ2-2, with unresolved D. The length of the CDR3 is 17 residues. V lost 0 bases and J lost 0, with 11 bases in between. Per the germline V gene, CDR1 is LGHNA and CDR2 is YNFKEQ. The CDR3 DNA is TGTGCCAGCAGCCAAGATGCGGTTTGGCCGAACACCGGGGAGCTGTTTTTT. The encoded protein is CASSQDAVWPNTGELFF.

This chain joins TRBV11-3 and TRBJ2-1; D perhaps matches TRBD1 (6 bases). The V gene's germline CDR1 is SGHNT and CDR2 YENEEA. The ends were cut back, 4 bases at V and 4 bases at J, with 8 bases in the middle. The CDR3 is 13 amino acids. CDR3 DNA sequence: TGTGCCAGCAGCTGGACAGTTTACAATGAGCAGTTCTTC. It yields the protein CASSWTVYNEQFF.

The rearrangement links TRBV5-6 to TRBJ1-2, with a possible D match to TRBD1 (6 bases). Germline CDR1 reads SGHDT; CDR2 reads YYEEEE. The germline V and J ends were trimmed by 4 bases and 0 bases, with 7 bases remaining between them. There are 13 residues in the CDR3. CDR3 amino acids: CASSRDTNYGYTF. CDR3 nucleotide sequence: TGTGCCAGCAGCCGGGACACTAACTATGGCTACACCTTC.

CDR3 region: CASSLATGGPGELFF. CDR3 coding DNA: TGTGCCAGCAGCTTAGCGACAGGGGGCCCCGGGGAGCTGTTTTTT. J is TRBJ2-2 and V is TRBV7-9; 10 bases are shared with TRBD1. The CDR3 extends over 15 amino acids. Germline-derived CDR1 and CDR2 are SEHNR and FQNEAQ (reference sequence). V was pared by 0 bases and J by 6 bases, with 1 base of the junction left unmatched. The full variable domain, completed using reference TRBV7-9 and TRBJ2-2, is DTGVSQNPRHKITKRGQNVTFRCDPISEHNRLYWYRQTLGQGPEFLTYFQNEAQLEKSRLLSDRFSAERPKGSFSTLEIQRTEQGDSAMYLCASSLATGGPGELFFGEGSRLTVL.

This clone appeared once. The rearrangement links TRBV25-1 to TRBJ1-4, with unresolved D. The CDR3 is 14 amino acids. CDR1 is MGHDK and CDR2 is SYGVNS in the germline V gene. The ends were cut back, 4 bases at V and 8 bases at J, with 14 bases in the middle. The CDR3 DNA reads as TGTGCCAGCAGTGCGGCTTGGGTAGAGGAAAAACTGTTTTTT. This gives the protein CASSAAWVEEKLFF.

The V call is TRBV9, the J call TRBJ2-5; D is tentatively TRBD1 or TRBD2 (5 bases each). Germline values: CDR1 SGDLS, CDR2 YYNGEE. Trimming removed 6 bases at V and 5 bases at J, with 14 bases between. The CDR3 spans 13 residues. The DNA of the CDR3 is TGTGCCAGCAATCGTGGGGGATTCGAGACCCAGTACTTC. It encodes CASNRGGFETQYF. Full variable domain (missing parts from reference TRBV9 and TRBJ2-5): DSGVTQTPKHLITATGQRVTLRCSPRSGDLSVYWYQQSLDQGLQFLIQYYNGEERAKGNILERFSAQQFPDLHSELNLSSLELGDSALYFCASNRGGFETQYFGPGTRLLVL.

V and J are TRBV7-7 and TRBJ2-3; D unclear. The CDR3 loop spans 15 amino acids. Germline assignment: CDR1 SSHAT and CDR2 FNYEAQ (reference sequence). V shed 5 bases and J shed 0 bases, with 12 bases lying between them. This CDR3 reads CASSPGQLSTDTQYF. CDR3 in DNA: TGTGCCAGCAGCCCGGGTCAGCTTAGCACAGATACGCAGTATTTT.

This chain uses TRBV6-1 with TRBJ2-7, with D tentatively TRBD1 or TRBD2 (6 bases each). The length of the CDR3 is 14 residues. CDR1 is MNHNS and CDR2 is SASEGT in the germline V gene. V lost 0 bases and J lost 4, with 10 bases in between. CDR3 amino acids: CASSEAGGEYEQYF. As DNA, the CDR3 is TGTGCCAGCAGTGAAGCGGGGGGCGAATACGAGCAGTACTTC.

The CDR3 spells CASRKTGGTGNTIYF. The CDR3 DNA sequence: TGCGCCAGCAGAAAAACAGGGGGTACTGGAAACACCATATATTTT. V and J are TRBV10-2 and TRBJ1-3; TRBD1 aligns across 8 bases. J was trimmed by 2 bases and V by 6 bases; bases with no gene match: 6. The length of the CDR3 is 15 residues. Germline CDR1 and CDR2: WSHSY and SAAADI.

The rearrangement links TRBV4-1 to TRBJ1-5, with a weak D call TRBD1 (5 bases). CDR3 size: 16 residues. Trimming removed 0 bases at V and 6 bases at J, with 15 bases between. Germline CDR1 MGHRA, CDR2 YSYEKL. CDR3 protein: CASSQDLRQGTQPQHF. CDR3 DNA sequence: TGCGCCAGCAGCCAAGATTTGAGGCAGGGCACTCAGCCCCAGCATTTT.

The chain is built from TRBV25-1 and TRBJ1-5; 9 nucleotides align to TRBD1. The CDR3 is 15 residues long. V gave up 6 bases and J gave up 5 bases; unmatched junction bases: 8. Germline V gene lookup returns CDR1 MGHDK and CDR2 SYGVNS. CDR3 DNA sequence: TGTGCCAGCAGCCCGGGGACAGGGTTATATCAGCCCCAGCATTTT. It yields the protein CASSPGTGLYQPQHF.

The chain recombines TRBV14 with TRBJ1-5; weak D call: TRBD1 (6 bases). The CDR3 has 14 residues. Germline V gives CDR1 SGHDN, CDR2 FVKESK. V was shortened by 1 base and J by 6 bases, with 10 bases between the two germline ends. The CDR3 DNA is TGTGCCAGCAGCCAAGCTGGGGGCAGTCAGCCCCAGCATTTT. It codes for CASSQAGGSQPQHF. Full variable domain (outside the CDR3, taken from reference TRBV14 and TRBJ1-5): EAGVTQFPSHSVIEKGQTVTLRCDPISGHDNLYWYRRVMGKEIKFLLHFVKESKQDESGMPNNRFLAERTGGTYSTLKVQPAELEDSGVYFCASSQAGGSQPQHFGDGTRLSIL.

This sequence joins TRBV19 and TRBJ2-3; 8 bases agree with TRBD2. Trimming took 7 bases from V and 8 from J; bases not matched to a gene: 8. Germline CDR1 and CDR2: LNHDA and SQIVND (reference sequence). CDR3 length equals 13 residues. The DNA for the CDR3 is TGTGCCAGTACCGGGGGGGAGTTTGGTACGCAGTATTTT. Translated: CASTGGEFGTQYF.

J is TRBJ2-2 and V is TRBV5-6; TRBD2 might be the D (6 bases). With 4 bases removed from V and 7 bases from J, the gap between germline ends came to 14 bases. Germline V gene sequence: CDR1 SGHDT, CDR2 YYEEEE. The CDR3 has 14 residues. In nucleotides, the CDR3 is TGTGCCAGCAGCGTGGGACTTGGGAACGGGGAGCTGTTTTTT. As protein: CASSVGLGNGELFF. Filled out from reference TRBV5-6 and TRBJ2-2, the complete variable domain reads DAGVTQSPTHLIKTRGQQVTLRCSPKSGHDTVSWYQQALGQGPQFIFQYYEEEERQRGNFPDRFSGHQFPNYSSELNVNALLLGDSALYLCASSVGLGNGELFFGEGSRLTVL.

The chain employs TRBV9 and TRBJ1-1; D not resolved. The CDR3 totals 13 residues. CDR1 and CDR2 (germline): SGDLS, YYNGEE. V was shortened by 0 bases and J by 3 bases, with 6 bases between the two germline ends. CDR3 in DNA: TGTGCCAGCAGCGTAGGGCAGGACACTGAAGCTTTCTTT. Translating gives CASSVGQDTEAFF.

The chain combines TRBV6-5 with TRBJ1-2; D call uncertain. This CDR3 is 12 amino acids long. Germline CDR1 and CDR2: MNHEY and SVGAGI. Trimming stripped 5 bases from V and 4 bases from J, with 8 bases between. CDR3 loop: CASSPLSYGYTF. In DNA form, the CDR3 reads TGTGCCAGCAGTCCCTTGAGCTATGGCTACACCTTC.

The chain links TRBV3-1 (or the pseudogene TRBV3-2) to TRBJ1-3; D might be TRBD1 (6 bases). The CDR3 spans 15 residues. The V end was cut by 5 bases, the J end by 4 bases, with 15 bases between. Germline V gene data show CDR1 as LGHDT and CDR2 as YNNKEL (reference sequence). The CDR3 nucleotides read TGTGCCAGCAGCTTCCTTGCAGGGGAGGGAAACACCATATATTTT. Its translation: CASSFLAGEGNTIYF.

Notes on this clone: The germline gene is not matched at one end of the junction; a read error may be the cause. The chain carries TRBV6-6 and TRBJ2-7; 10 bases are shared with TRBD1. The CDR3 spans 15 residues. Germline CDR1 and CDR2: MNHNY and SVGAGI (reference sequence). CDR3 protein: CASSYTGTGDYGQYF. The CDR3 DNA reads TGTGCCAGCAGTTACACCGGGACAGGGGACTACGGGCAGTACTTC.

Within the sample, this clone is large. The CDR3 DNA follows: TGTGCCAGCAGCTTAACAGGCTCCACATTCTCTGGAAACACCATATATTTT. It specifies CASSLTGSTFSGNTIYF. The chain carries TRBV7-6 and TRBJ1-3; possible D gene TRBD1, 5 bases. CDR1 SGHVS and CDR2 FNYEAQ come from the germline V gene. CDR3 size: 17 residues. The V end lost 2 bases, the J end lost 0 bases, and 14 bases lay between the germline ends.

The chain links TRBV6-5 to TRBJ2-7; 8 positions match TRBD1. V lost 7 bases and J lost 5; bases outside the gene matches: 13. The CDR3 is 15 amino acids. Germline V lookup: CDR1 MNHEY, CDR2 SVGAGI. The CDR3, as DNA: TGTGCCAGCACCCCCGTTAGGACAGGGTACCACGAGCAGTACTTC. Its protein product is CASTPVRTGYHEQYF.

This clone has only one observation. The chain links TRBV5-6 to TRBJ2-3; D is undetermined. Trimming stripped 1 base from V and 2 bases from J, with 8 bases between. From germline, CDR1 is SGHDT and CDR2 YYEEEE. The CDR3 totals 14 residues. Here the CDR3 reads CASSLWSVTDTQYF. The CDR3 bases are TGTGCCAGCAGCTTGTGGTCCGTCACAGATACGCAGTATTTT. The full variable domain, completed using reference TRBV5-6 and TRBJ2-3, is DAGVTQSPTHLIKTRGQQVTLRCSPKSGHDTVSWYQQALGQGPQFIFQYYEEEERQRGNFPDRFSGHQFPNYSSELNVNALLLGDSALYLCASSLWSVTDTQYFGPGTRLTVL.

This clone was picked up a small number of times. For the CDR3, the DNA is TGTGCCAGCAGCGCCCGGACAGGGGGAACAGATACGCAGTATTTT. Amino acid sequence: CASSARTGGTDTQYF. The chain combines TRBV5-4 with TRBJ2-3, with 10 nucleotides matching TRBD1. This CDR3 is 15 amino acids long. The V gene's germline CDR1 is SGHNT and CDR2 YYREEE (reference sequence). The V and J ends lost 4 bases and 3 bases, in that order; junction bases with no gene match: 5.

CDR3 sequence: CASSVNTGELFF. CDR3 nucleotide sequence: TGTGCCAGCAGCGTGAACACCGGGGAGCTGTTTTTT. The V gene is TRBV11-2, the J gene TRBJ2-2; D is undetermined. V was trimmed by 5 bases and J by 1 base, leaving 2 bases between them. Germline CDR1 SGHAT, CDR2 FQNNGV. CDR3 length equals 12 residues.

This chain connects TRBV27 to TRBJ2-6; 8 bases are a match to TRBD1. V shed 4 bases, J shed 0 bases, and the junction held 8 bases outside the gene matches. The CDR3 has 18 amino acids. Germline CDR1 MNHEY, CDR2 SMNVEV (reference sequence). The DNA for the CDR3 is TGTGCCAGCAGTTGGAGGGGACAGGCCGTCTCTGGGGCCAACGTCCTGACTTTC. This codes for CASSWRGQAVSGANVLTF.